This T cell receptor (beta chain) appears in the sequencing data of a study of blood T cell repertoires in COVID-19. Generated by immunoSEQ multiplex PCR, the TCRdb table keeps only in-frame clones and is missing some. The sample lists about 160,000 clones, 70% to 90% occurring once. V was clipped by 4 bases and J by 5 bases; unmatched bases: 8. The CDR3 is 15 residues long. The germline V gene has CDR1 SGHTA and CDR2 FQGNSA. This sequence joins TRBV7-2 and TRBJ2-7; 10 bases agree with TRBD1. Material: peripheral blood. This TCR came from a woman aged 50 to 60 with COVID-19, enrolled during active disease. CDR3 protein: CASSSPGQGINEQYF. CDR3 coding DNA: TGTGCCAGCAGCTCCCCGGGACAGGGGATCAACGAGCAGTACTTC.